The subject of this entry is one T cell receptor beta chain. Its matching antigen is unknown. The data derive from a study of CD8+ T cells in alopecia areata. Study-wide results and limits: In lesional scalp, particularly from alopecia totalis/universalis, clonality was higher than in normal scalp.

cDNA prepared by RNA extraction and subsequent reverse transcription served as the template for sequencing. This table comes from immunoSEQ multiplex PCR, and its TCRdb copy is limited to in-frame clones, with some not included. The sample lists 90,000 to 100,000 clones, 40% to 45% occurring once. CDR1 SQVTM and CDR2 ANQGSEA come from the germline V gene. The CDR3 covers 11 residues. Between the trimmed V and J ends, which lost 6 bases and 6 bases, there was a span of 12 bases. The chain recombines TRBV29-1 with TRBJ2-7; unclear D gene. Sequenced material: CD4+ T cells sorted from blood. The source of this sequence is a human donor with alopecia areata. The CDR3 DNA reads as TGCAGCGTCATGGTAGTTCCCGAGCAGTACTTC. Translating it yields CSVMVVPEQYF.